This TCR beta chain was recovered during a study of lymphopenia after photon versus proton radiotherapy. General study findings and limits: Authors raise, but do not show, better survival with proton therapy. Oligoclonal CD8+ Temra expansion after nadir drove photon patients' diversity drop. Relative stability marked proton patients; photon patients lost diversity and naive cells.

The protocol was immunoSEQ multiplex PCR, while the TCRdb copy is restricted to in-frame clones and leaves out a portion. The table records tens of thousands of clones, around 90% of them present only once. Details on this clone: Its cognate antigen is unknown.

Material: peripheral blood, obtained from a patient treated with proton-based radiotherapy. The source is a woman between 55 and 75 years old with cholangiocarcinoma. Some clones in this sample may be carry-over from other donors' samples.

The CDR3 region is CASSTGGETQYF. The CDR3 DNA is TGTGCCAGCAGTACAGGGGGGGAGACCCAGTACTTC. The rearrangement joins TRBV6-5 to TRBJ2-5, with 8 bases lining up with TRBD1. With 5 bases clipped from V and 5 bases from J, the junction kept 1 base outside the gene matches. This CDR3 spans 12 amino acids. CDR1 is MNHEY, CDR2 SVGAGI, per germline.